This is a list of T cell receptor beta chains from one sample in a study of OX40 agonist ivuxolimab in advanced cancers. Method: immunoSEQ multiplex PCR; TCRdb's copy keeps in-frame clones and lacks some. The table has tens of thousands of clones, 87% seen once. Specimen: CD4+ or CD8+ T cells sorted from blood, collected in a trial of the OX40 agonist ivuxolimab. All receptors derive from an adult with an advanced solid tumor such as melanoma, head and neck, liver or kidney cancer. CDR3s include the opening cysteine and the closing phenylalanine or tryptophan. The order of the fields is J gene, V gene, clone size, D gene, CDR3 DNA, CDR3 protein. The D gene is left open where the match is weak. The listing skips clone size in some rows; elsewhere it reads once, few, many or a size class.

j_gene: TRBJ2-7; v_gene: TRBV21-1; abundance: -; d_gene: -; CDR3nt: TGTGCCAGCAGCCCGCTGTTGCGGGAGGCGTCCTACGAGCAGTACTTC; CDR3aa: CASSPLLREASYEQYF
j_gene: TRBJ2-7; v_gene: TRBV7-3; abundance: -; d_gene: -; CDR3nt: TGTGCCAGCAGCTCCCTCGAGACCCCCGGCAAGCAGTACTTC; CDR3aa: CASSSLETPGKQYF
j_gene: TRBJ1-1; v_gene: TRBV11-2; abundance: -; d_gene: -; CDR3nt: TGTGCCAGCAGCTTCTTGAACACTGAAGCTTTCTTT; CDR3aa: CASSFLNTEAFF
j_gene: TRBJ2-3; v_gene: TRBV25-1; abundance: -; d_gene: -; CDR3nt: TGTGCCAGCAGCCCCCAACGAGGCACAGATACGCAGTATTTT; CDR3aa: CASSPQRGTDTQYF
j_gene: TRBJ2-7; v_gene: TRBV15; abundance: -; d_gene: -; CDR3nt: TGTGCCACCAGGAACGCACAGTTACTCTCCTACGAGCAGTACTTC; CDR3aa: CATRNAQLLSYEQYF
j_gene: TRBJ2-1; v_gene: TRBV5-4; abundance: once; d_gene: -; CDR3nt: TGTGCCAGCAGCTGGGGGACGGCCGGGAATGAGCAGTTCTTC; CDR3aa: CASSWGTAGNEQFF
j_gene: TRBJ1-2; v_gene: TRBV19; abundance: -; d_gene: TRBD1; CDR3nt: TGTGCCAGTAGTATGGGACAGGGGATTGGAGGCTACACCTTC; CDR3aa: CASSMGQGIGGYTF
j_gene: TRBJ2-3; v_gene: TRBV2; abundance: few; d_gene: -; CDR3nt: TGTGCCAGCAGTGGGGGGCTAGCATACACAGATACGCAGTATTTT; CDR3aa: CASSGGLAYTDTQYF
j_gene: TRBJ2-6; v_gene: TRBV29-1; abundance: once; d_gene: -; CDR3nt: TGCAGCGTTCACCTCTCTGGGGCCAACGTCCTGACTTTC; CDR3aa: CSVHLSGANVLTF
j_gene: TRBJ1-5; v_gene: TRBV19; abundance: -; d_gene: -; CDR3nt: TGTGCCAGTACCTCAGACTATGGTAATAGCAATCAGCCCCAGCATTTT; CDR3aa: CASTSDYGNSNQPQHF
j_gene: TRBJ1-2; v_gene: TRBV15; abundance: -; d_gene: -; CDR3nt: TGTGCCACCAGCGAACAGGGCTGGGGCTACACCTTC; CDR3aa: CATSEQGWGYTF
j_gene: TRBJ1-5; v_gene: TRBV21-1; abundance: few; d_gene: -; CDR3nt: TGTGCCAGCAGACGGCCCGATGGGGGACCGAATCAGCCCCAGCATTTT; CDR3aa: CASRRPDGGPNQPQHF
j_gene: TRBJ2-1; v_gene: TRBV6-6; abundance: -; d_gene: TRBD1; CDR3nt: TGTGCCAGCAGTGAGGGGGCTCGTGAGCAGTTCTTC; CDR3aa: CASSEGAREQFF
j_gene: TRBJ2-7; v_gene: TRBV6-1; abundance: -; d_gene: TRBD1; CDR3nt: TGTGCCAGCAGTGAATTTGGTCCCACAGGGGGTCGCGAGCAGTACTTC; CDR3aa: CASSEFGPTGGREQYF
j_gene: TRBJ2-7; v_gene: TRBV25-1; abundance: once; d_gene: -; CDR3nt: TGTGCCAGCACGGGCCGGGTCGGGGAGCAGTACTTC; CDR3aa: CASTGRVGEQYF
j_gene: TRBJ2-1; v_gene: TRBV13; abundance: -; d_gene: TRBD1; CDR3nt: TGTGCCAGCAGCGGGACAGCAACAAATGAGCAGTTCTTC; CDR3aa: CASSGTATNEQFF
j_gene: TRBJ1-1; v_gene: TRBV5-1; abundance: -; d_gene: -; CDR3nt: TGCGCCAGCAGCTTGGTTTCGAACTCGCCTGAAGCTTTCTTT; CDR3aa: CASSLVSNSPEAFF
j_gene: TRBJ2-4; v_gene: TRBV4-1; abundance: -; d_gene: TRBD1; CDR3nt: TGCGCCAGCAGCCAACCCGGGACAGGGAGGCAAAACATTCAGTACTTC; CDR3aa: CASSQPGTGRQNIQYF
j_gene: TRBJ2-7; v_gene: TRBV27; abundance: -; d_gene: TRBD2; CDR3nt: TGTGCCAGCAGTTCCCCCTGGGTAGCGGGCGGATACGAGCAGTACTTC; CDR3aa: CASSSPWVAGGYEQYF
j_gene: TRBJ1-2; v_gene: TRBV5-8; abundance: -; d_gene: -; CDR3nt: TGTGCCAGCAGCGGAGGACAGTCTGGTGCGGGTGGCTACACCTTC; CDR3aa: CASSGGQSGAGGYTF
j_gene: TRBJ1-5; v_gene: TRBV19; abundance: -; d_gene: TRBD1; CDR3nt: TGTGCCAGTAGCCGGGACAGGGACAATCAGCCCCAGCATTTT; CDR3aa: CASSRDRDNQPQHF
j_gene: TRBJ1-5; v_gene: TRBV10-2; abundance: -; d_gene: -; CDR3nt: TGCGCCAGCAGTCCGGCAGGTCAGCCCCAGCATTTT; CDR3aa: CASSPAGQPQHF
j_gene: TRBJ2-7; v_gene: TRBV18; abundance: -; d_gene: -; CDR3nt: TGTGCCAGCTCACCACGGTCGTTTGGGGACACTACCTACGAGCAGTACTTC; CDR3aa: CASSPRSFGDTTYEQYF
j_gene: TRBJ1-4; v_gene: TRBV5-1; abundance: -; d_gene: -; CDR3nt: TGCGCTTCCAAGGGCGAAGAAAAACTGTTTTTT; CDR3aa: CASKGEEKLFF
j_gene: TRBJ2-7; v_gene: TRBV18; abundance: -; d_gene: TRBD2; CDR3nt: TGTGCCAGCTCACCTCTTAGCGGGAGAGTGAGCGAGCAGTACTTC; CDR3aa: CASSPLSGRVSEQYF
j_gene: TRBJ2-1; v_gene: TRBV5-1; abundance: -; d_gene: -; CDR3nt: TGCGCCAGCAGCTTGGGAACAGGACAGAATGAGCAGTTCTTC; CDR3aa: CASSLGTGQNEQFF
j_gene: TRBJ2-7; v_gene: TRBV7-9; abundance: -; d_gene: TRBD2; CDR3nt: TGTGCCAGCAGCTCATCCGGACTAGCGGGAGGGTACTTC; CDR3aa: CASSSSGLAGGYF
j_gene: TRBJ1-5; v_gene: TRBV6-1; abundance: -; d_gene: -; CDR3nt: TGTGCCAGCAGTGGACAGCTAAATCAGCCCCAGCATTTT; CDR3aa: CASSGQLNQPQHF
j_gene: TRBJ1-5; v_gene: TRBV28; abundance: -; d_gene: -; CDR3nt: TGTGCCAGCAGTTTACTCTCGGGGGGCGGGCAGCCCCAGCATTTT; CDR3aa: CASSLLSGGGQPQHF
j_gene: TRBJ1-5; v_gene: TRBV28; abundance: -; d_gene: TRBD1; CDR3nt: TGTGCCAGCAGTCCGACCCGACCTGGGGACAGGGGCCTCACCTATAGCAATCAGCCCCAGCATTTT; CDR3aa: CASSPTRPGDRGLTYSNQPQHF
j_gene: TRBJ1-3; v_gene: TRBV6-1; abundance: once; d_gene: -; CDR3nt: TGTGCCAGCATTACAGATGGAAACACCATATATTTT; CDR3aa: CASITDGNTIYF
j_gene: TRBJ2-3; v_gene: TRBV5-1; abundance: -; d_gene: -; CDR3nt: TGCGCCAGCAGCCCAAATAAGGATACGCAGTATTTT; CDR3aa: CASSPNKDTQYF
j_gene: TRBJ2-1; v_gene: TRBV27; abundance: once; d_gene: TRBD2; CDR3nt: TGTGCCAGCAGTTTAGGGTGGACTAGCGGAAACAATGAGCAGTTCTTC; CDR3aa: CASSLGWTSGNNEQFF
j_gene: TRBJ2-1; v_gene: TRBV7-9; abundance: -; d_gene: TRBD2; CDR3nt: TGTGCCAGCAGCTTATCCTCTCTAGCGGTTGAGCAGTTCTTC; CDR3aa: CASSLSSLAVEQFF
j_gene: TRBJ1-2; v_gene: TRBV6-1; abundance: -; d_gene: TRBD1; CDR3nt: TGTGCCAGCAGCTTGACAGGGGACTATGGCTACACCTTC; CDR3aa: CASSLTGDYGYTF
j_gene: TRBJ1-5; v_gene: TRBV19; abundance: few; d_gene: -; CDR3nt: TGTGCCAGTACCCCAACTTTGTCAGGGGGCAATCAGCCCCAGCATTTT; CDR3aa: CASTPTLSGGNQPQHF
j_gene: TRBJ2-3; v_gene: TRBV6-5; abundance: -; d_gene: TRBD2; CDR3nt: TGTGCCAGCAGTTATAGCGGGAGGGCCTACGCAGATACGCAGTATTTT; CDR3aa: CASSYSGRAYADTQYF